This TCR beta chain was sequenced in a study of early T cells in non-severe SARS-CoV-2 infection. Overall study context: Sequencing used unsorted whole-blood bulk RNA, so chains lack pairing.

For this clonotype: Antigen: not known.

Unique molecular identifiers (one per individual cDNA molecule) were attached. One entry per CDR3 protein results from TCRdb running MiXCR on the 5' RACE reads. The sample shows 60,000 or so distinct CDR3 sequences, less than 11% of them seen only once. Regarding the study as a whole: There was a bias toward anti-spike CD8 responses in VDJdb matching, which missed private and CD4 specificities.

Germline V gives CDR1 MNHEY, CDR2 SVGEGT. This CDR3 region has 15 residues. Trimming took off 2 bases at V and 7 bases at J, with 15 bases between the two ends. The rearrangement uses TRBV6-2 or TRBV6-3 and TRBJ2-1, with D tentatively TRBD1 (6 bases). The TCR sequence derives from an adult who was a healthcare worker with PCR-confirmed SARS-CoV-2 infection or an uninfected control (not recorded which). The sample comprised whole blood. The CDR3 reads CASSYLMTGGNEQFF. Written as DNA, the CDR3 is TGTGCCAGCAGTTACCTTATGACAGGTGGTAATGAGCAGTTCTTC.